This TCR beta chain derives from a study of STAT5B mutations in CD4+ large granular lymphocyte leukemia. General observations from the study: About a quarter of private leukemic clonotypes occurred rarely in other patients' non-leukemic repertoires. Patient CD4-sorted repertoires stayed more clonal than healthy ones after leukemic-clone removal. TRBV06-family usage was enriched in top patient clones (8/27) versus controls (2/35).

Using immunoSEQ multiplex PCR, the repertoire was profiled, and TCRdb retains in-frame clones only, with some absent. The table records about 31,000 clones, 70% to 90% of them present only once. V was clipped by 4 bases and J by 6 bases, with 12 bases between them. The CDR3 has 13 residues. CDR1 and CDR2 (germline): WSHSY, SAAADI. As to this clone: Its specificity is not known.

This sequence was found in a human donor in good health. The chain carries TRBV10-2 and TRBJ1-2; possibly TRBD1 for D (5 bases). Sequencing was done on a sample of CD4+ T cells from blood buffy coats. In DNA, the CDR3 is TGCGCCAGCAGTGTGGCAGGGTTTGATGGCTACACCTTC. Its translation is CASSVAGFDGYTF.